These T cell receptor beta chains were read from a single sample in a study of cytomegalovirus exposure and HLA in healthy donors. Profiling relied on immunoSEQ multiplex PCR, and the TCRdb table lists in-frame clones only, not all of them. This table holds about 160,000 clones, 80% found once. The material sequenced was PBMCs. Source of these receptors: a young man in good health and CMV-seropositive. The CDR3 runs from the conserved cysteine through the conserved F or W. A D gene is named only where the DNA matches it firmly. A clone size is listed for some rows: how often the clone was seen (once, few, many), or a class if it is expanded.

J gene,D gene,clone size,V gene,CDR3 DNA,CDR3 protein
TRBJ1-2,.,.,TRBV6-1,TGTGCCAGCAGTGAAGCTCCAGGGAATGGCTACACCTTC,CASSEAPGNGYTF
TRBJ2-1,TRBD2,.,TRBV6-4,TGTGCCAGCAGTTTGACTAGCCACAATGAGCAGTTCTTC,CASSLTSHNEQFF
TRBJ1-2,.,.,TRBV9,TGTGCCAGCAGCCCCCGGGGGGTCAACTATGGCTACACCTTC,CASSPRGVNYGYTF
TRBJ2-1,TRBD2,once,TRBV11-2,TGTGCCAGCAGCTTAGATCGGCTCCTAGCGGGACTCTACAATGAGCAGTTCTTC,CASSLDRLLAGLYNEQFF
TRBJ2-7,TRBD2,.,TRBV28,TGTGCCAGCAGCCTGACTAGCGGGAGGGCCCGCGAGCAGTACTTC,CASSLTSGRAREQYF
TRBJ2-3,.,.,TRBV25-1,TGTGCCAGCAGATCGACAGATACGCAGTATTTT,CASRSTDTQYF
TRBJ2-1,.,few,TRBV30,TGTGCCTGGAGTAAGTGGGAGCCTGAGCAGTTCTTC,CAWSKWEPEQFF
TRBJ2-2,.,.,TRBV5-4,TGTGCCAGCAGCCAGACAACGAACACCGGGGAGCTGTTTTTT,CASSQTTNTGELFF
TRBJ2-7,.,.,TRBV2,TGTGCCAGCAGTGAAGTACAGGGTTCCTACGAGCAGTACTTC,CASSEVQGSYEQYF
TRBJ2-1,.,.,TRBV10-3,TGTGCCATCAATTCCGGGGAATCATTGAATGAGCAGTTCTTC,CAINSGESLNEQFF
TRBJ2-1,.,few,TRBV11-3,TGTGCCAGCAGCTTAAACGATGGAGATGAGCAGTTCTTC,CASSLNDGDEQFF
TRBJ2-1,.,.,TRBV7-9,TGTGCCAGCAGCTTATACAGCTATGAGCAGTTCTTC,CASSLYSYEQFF
TRBJ2-7,TRBD2,.,TRBV7-2,TGTGCCAGCAGCTTTGGGGGGGGCTCCTACGAGCAGTACTTC,CASSFGGGSYEQYF
TRBJ2-2,TRBD1,once,TRBV6-4,TGTGCCAGCAGGACTGGACAGGGACCGAACACCGGGGAGCTGTTTTTT,CASRTGQGPNTGELFF
TRBJ1-2,.,.,TRBV27,TGTGCCAGCGGCCTGCGGGGCGCCTATGGCTACACCTTC,CASGLRGAYGYTF
TRBJ2-2,.,.,TRBV2,TGTGCCAGCAGGATCGCTAAGACCGGGGAGCTGTTTTTT,CASRIAKTGELFF
TRBJ1-1,TRBD1,.,TRBV15,TGTGCCACCCGGAGGACAGGGAACACTGAAGCTTTCTTT,CATRRTGNTEAFF